This T cell receptor beta chain was obtained from a study of CD8+ T cells in alopecia areata. Extraction of RNA preceded its reverse transcription into cDNA, which served as the sequencing template. Profiled with immunoSEQ multiplex PCR; TCRdb holds only in-frame clones, not every one. The sample includes 150,000 or so clones, approximately 50% of them seen just once. CD4+ and CD8+ T cells were sorted from PBMCs stained for CD3, CD4 and CD8. Details on this clone: Its matching antigen is unknown.

The study, taken as a whole, reports: In patients, TCRs were shared less clearly than in mice, and HLA may possibly be involved.

Material for sequencing was CD4+ T cells sorted from blood. This TCR was recovered from a human donor with alopecia areata.

CDR3 DNA: TGTGCCAGCAGCATGACAGAGGGCACTGAAGCTTTCTTT. Encoded protein: CASSMTEGTEAFF. The V call is TRBV6-1, the J call TRBJ1-1; TRBD1 is a possible D gene (5 bases). Germline values: CDR1 MNHNS, CDR2 SASEGT. There are 13 residues in the CDR3. Trimming took off 6 bases at V and 4 bases at J, with 12 bases between the two ends.